The 12 T cell receptor beta chains below all came from one sample that was sequenced in a study of OX40 agonist ivuxolimab in advanced cancers. Generated by immunoSEQ multiplex PCR, the TCRdb table keeps only in-frame clones and is missing some. Here the sample spans under 80,000 clones, 85% being singletons. The sequencing used CD4+ or CD8+ T cells sorted from blood, collected in a trial of the OX40 agonist ivuxolimab. Receptors originate from an adult with an advanced solid tumor such as melanoma, head and neck, liver or kidney cancer.

This rearrangement joins TRBV7-2 to TRBJ1-1; TRBD1 might be the D (5 bases). V lost 2 bases and J 2 bases, leaving 12 bases between the germline ends. Germline CDR1 is SGHTA and CDR2 is FQGNSA. This CDR3 comprises 15 residues. This CDR3 is CASSLMGQGNTEAFF. Here the CDR3 DNA reads TGTGCCAGCAGCTTAATGGGTCAGGGTAACACTGAAGCTTTCTTT.

The chain carries TRBV7-2 and TRBJ2-1; D is uncertain. Trimming removed 2 bases at V and 0 bases at J, with 5 bases between. CDR1 SGHTA and CDR2 FQGNSA come from the germline V gene. The CDR3 consists of 14 residues. This CDR3 reads CASSLSGSYNEQFF. The CDR3 nucleotides are TGTGCCAGCAGCTTATCGGGCTCCTACAATGAGCAGTTCTTC.

The chain couples TRBV10-2 to TRBJ2-1, with no clear D. The V end was cut by 5 bases, the J end by 0 bases, with 11 bases between. The CDR3 consists of 15 residues. Per the germline V gene, CDR1 is WSHSY and CDR2 is SAAADI. The CDR3 coding sequence is TGCGCCAGCAGTCCGCTAGGAACCTCCTACAATGAGCAGTTCTTC. Amino acid sequence: CASSPLGTSYNEQFF.

This clone was found once. The chain uses TRBV5-1 and TRBJ2-5; possible D gene TRBD1, 5 bases. Germline lookup yields CDR1 SGHRS and CDR2 YFSETQ. Trimming took 6 bases from V and 5 from J, leaving 17 bases between them. The CDR3 runs 14 residues. The CDR3 sequence: CASKRVVGAETQYF. The CDR3 nucleotides read TGCGCCAGCAAACGGGTGGTAGGGGCCGAGACCCAGTACTTC. The full variable domain, in which reference TRBV5-1 and TRBJ2-5 provide the parts outside the CDR3, is KAGVTQTPRYLIKTRGQQVTLSCSPISGHRSVSWYQQTPGQGLQFLFEYFSETQRNKGNFPGRFSGRQFSNSRSEMNVSTLELGDSALYLCASKRVVGAETQYFGPGTRLLVL.

This chain uses TRBV11-2 with TRBJ2-1; 13 positions match TRBD2. Germline assignment: CDR1 SGHAT and CDR2 FQNNGV. This CDR3 is 17 amino acids long. V lost 1 base, J lost 6 bases, and 6 bases stayed unmatched. DNA for the CDR3: TGTGCCAGCAGCTTAGGGACTAGCGGGAGTCTAGGCAATGAGCAGTTCTTC. Residues: CASSLGTSGSLGNEQFF.

This clone was counted only a few times. The genes are TRBV10-1 and TRBJ2-3; no firm D call. The CDR3 runs 16 residues. Germline V gives CDR1 WNHNN, CDR2 SYGVQD (reference sequence). Deletions cut 3 bases from V and 4 bases from J, with 17 bases between. CDR3 region: CASSEAIGISADTQYF. DNA of the CDR3: TGCGCCAGCAGTGAAGCAATAGGGATCAGTGCAGATACGCAGTATTTT.

J is TRBJ2-2 and V is TRBV7-9; tentatively, D is TRBD2 (6 bases). Germline lookup yields CDR1 SEHNR and CDR2 FQNEAQ (reference sequence). V was shortened by 1 base and J by 4 bases, with 13 bases between the two germline ends. The CDR3 runs 16 residues. Written as DNA, the CDR3 is TGTGCCAGCAGCTTAGAACTGGGGGGAGTCACCGGGGAGCTGTTTTTT. Encoded protein: CASSLELGGVTGELFF.

The V call is TRBV5-1, the J call TRBJ2-2, with 8 bases matching TRBD1. Trimming took 4 bases from V and 6 from J; bases not matched to a gene: 8. Germline V gene data show CDR1 as SGHRS and CDR2 as YFSETQ. The CDR3 runs 15 residues. The CDR3 DNA follows: TGCGCCAGCAGCACCGGACAGGGAGTCCCCGGGGAGCTGTTTTTT. This sequence encodes CASSTGQGVPGELFF.

This clone came up a few times. The chain is built from TRBV6-1 and TRBJ2-3; D is unresolved. The CDR3 is 12 residues long. From germline, CDR1 is MNHNS and CDR2 SASEGT. The V and J ends lost 5 bases and 6 bases respectively, with 9 bases between them. In DNA form, the CDR3 reads TGTGCCAGCAGTCTGATAGGCGATACGCAGTATTTT. This sequence encodes CASSLIGDTQYF.

This clone was counted a single time. V usage is TRBV10-1 and J usage is TRBJ2-1, with D possibly being TRBD2 (6 bases). In germline, CDR1 is WNHNN, CDR2 SYGVQD (reference sequence). CDR3 length: 14 residues. V was pared by 0 bases and J by 3 bases, with 6 bases between. DNA of the CDR3: TGCGCCAGCAGTGAGTCCGGGGGCTACAATGAGCAGTTCTTC. It encodes CASSESGGYNEQFF.

The V call is TRBV5-1, the J call TRBJ1-1; tentatively, D is TRBD1 (6 bases). CDR3 length: 15 amino acids. Germline values: CDR1 SGHRS, CDR2 YFSETQ. The V end was cut by 3 bases, the J end by 1 base, with 13 bases between. This CDR3 is CASSYGGQRNTEAFF. CDR3 in DNA: TGCGCCAGCAGCTATGGGGGGCAGAGGAACACTGAAGCTTTCTTT.

The chain has TRBV2 and TRBJ2-1, with D uncertain. This CDR3 is 10 amino acids long. V gave up 5 bases and J gave up 6 bases, with 2 bases separating them. The germline V gene has CDR1 SNHLY and CDR2 FYNNEI. CDR3 nucleotides: TGTGCCAGCAGTTTCAATGAGCAGTTCTTC. Protein product: CASSFNEQFF.